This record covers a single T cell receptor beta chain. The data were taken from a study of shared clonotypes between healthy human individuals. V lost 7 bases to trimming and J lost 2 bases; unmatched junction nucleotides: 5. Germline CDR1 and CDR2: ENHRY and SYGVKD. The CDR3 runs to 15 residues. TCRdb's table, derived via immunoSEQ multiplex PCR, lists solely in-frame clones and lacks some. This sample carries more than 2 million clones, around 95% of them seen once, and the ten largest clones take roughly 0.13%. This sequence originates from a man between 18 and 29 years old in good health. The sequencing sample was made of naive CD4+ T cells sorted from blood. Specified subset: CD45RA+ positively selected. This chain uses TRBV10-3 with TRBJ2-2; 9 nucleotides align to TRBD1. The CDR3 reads CAITSQGANTGELFF. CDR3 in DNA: TGTGCCATCACCTCACAGGGGGCAAACACCGGGGAGCTGTTTTTT.